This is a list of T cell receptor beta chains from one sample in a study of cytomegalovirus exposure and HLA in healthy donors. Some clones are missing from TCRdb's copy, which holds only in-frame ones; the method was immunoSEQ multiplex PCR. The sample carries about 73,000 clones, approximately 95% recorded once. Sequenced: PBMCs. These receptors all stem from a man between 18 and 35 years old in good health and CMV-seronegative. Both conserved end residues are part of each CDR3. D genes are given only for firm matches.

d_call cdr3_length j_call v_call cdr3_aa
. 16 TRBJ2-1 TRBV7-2 CASSLKVASRHNEQFF
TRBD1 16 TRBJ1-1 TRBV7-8 CASSTRTGWGDTEAFF
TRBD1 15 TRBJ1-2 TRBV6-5 CASSYSSRGGGGYTF
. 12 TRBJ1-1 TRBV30 CAWSSGGTEAFF
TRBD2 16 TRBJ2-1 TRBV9 CASSATSGGAYNEQFF
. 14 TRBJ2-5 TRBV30 CAWGLGSLGETQYF
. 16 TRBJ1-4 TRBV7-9 CASSLGLASANEKLFF
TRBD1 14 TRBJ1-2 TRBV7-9 CASSLVAGGYGYTF
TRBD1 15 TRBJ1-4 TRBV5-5 CASSPMGTGDEKLFF
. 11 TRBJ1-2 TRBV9 CASSVGDGYTF
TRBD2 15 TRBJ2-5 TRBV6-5 CASSTKRGAQETQYF
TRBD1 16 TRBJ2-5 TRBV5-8 CASSWLAGGGQETQYF
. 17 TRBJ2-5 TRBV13 CASSFTEDTRYQETQYF
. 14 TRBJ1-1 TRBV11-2 CASSLAVRGAEAFF
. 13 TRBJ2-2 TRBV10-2 CATEDSLTGELFF
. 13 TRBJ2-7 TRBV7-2 CASSSQTGYEQYF
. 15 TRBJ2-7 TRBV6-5 CASSPTGRGRYEQYF
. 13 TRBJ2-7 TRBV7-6 CASSPGLSLEQYF
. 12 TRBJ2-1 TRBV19 CASSILYNEQFF
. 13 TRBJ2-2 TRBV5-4 CASSLDSTGELFF
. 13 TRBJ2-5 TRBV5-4 CASSSVDKETQYF
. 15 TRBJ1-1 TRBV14 CASSQDTLPGIEAFF
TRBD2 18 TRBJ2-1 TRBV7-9 CASSFTKLAGDRMDEQFF
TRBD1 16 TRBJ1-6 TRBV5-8 CASSSGQAIKNSPLHF
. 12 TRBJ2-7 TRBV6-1 CASGPGTYEQYF
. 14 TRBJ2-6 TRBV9 CASSPFSGANVLTF
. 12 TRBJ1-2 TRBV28 CASTEQGKGYTF
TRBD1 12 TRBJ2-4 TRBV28 CASSPPGTGKYF
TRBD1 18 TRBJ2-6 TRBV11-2 CASSLGTGRISGANVLTF
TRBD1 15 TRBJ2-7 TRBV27 CASSLGTGTPYEQYF
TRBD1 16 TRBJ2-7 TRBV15 CATSRGVRDRVYEQYF
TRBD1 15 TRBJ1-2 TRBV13 CASSQTVTGDYGYTF
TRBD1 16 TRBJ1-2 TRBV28 CASSLPGQGVNYGYTF
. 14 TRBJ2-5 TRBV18 CASSPPTRRETQYF
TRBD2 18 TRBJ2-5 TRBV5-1 CASSLGSSGGAGIKTQYF
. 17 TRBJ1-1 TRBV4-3 CASSQDLGGARRTEAFF
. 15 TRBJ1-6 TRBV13 CASSYMRLTNSPLHF
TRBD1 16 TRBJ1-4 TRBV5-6 CASSWGTVTTNEKLFF
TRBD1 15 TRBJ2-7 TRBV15 CATSRVGTGSYEQYF
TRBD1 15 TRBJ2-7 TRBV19 CASSIGWTGAYEQYF
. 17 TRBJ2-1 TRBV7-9 CASSSSSMGGSYNEQFF
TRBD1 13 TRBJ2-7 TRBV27 CASAQGVYYEQYF
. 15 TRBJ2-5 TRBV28 CASSLRTEYQETQYF
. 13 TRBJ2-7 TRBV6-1 CASSRGDLYEQYF
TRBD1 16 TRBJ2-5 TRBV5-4 CASSSGHGQDQETQYF
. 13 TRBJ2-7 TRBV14 CASSQVSIYEQYF
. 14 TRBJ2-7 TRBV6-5 CASRTTGLYYEQYF
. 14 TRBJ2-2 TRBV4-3 CASSQDSRTGELFF
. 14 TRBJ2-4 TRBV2 CASSPRDAKNIQYF
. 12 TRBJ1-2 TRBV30 CALSGQSYGYTF
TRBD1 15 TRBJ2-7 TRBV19 CASSPGQGFTYEQYF
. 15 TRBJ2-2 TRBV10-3 CAISEFSANTGELFF
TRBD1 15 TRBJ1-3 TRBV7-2 CASSSRTGLGNTIYF
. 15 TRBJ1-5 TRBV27 CASSLNRQWNQPQHF
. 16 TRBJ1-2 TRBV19 CASSIGNRVTNYGYTF